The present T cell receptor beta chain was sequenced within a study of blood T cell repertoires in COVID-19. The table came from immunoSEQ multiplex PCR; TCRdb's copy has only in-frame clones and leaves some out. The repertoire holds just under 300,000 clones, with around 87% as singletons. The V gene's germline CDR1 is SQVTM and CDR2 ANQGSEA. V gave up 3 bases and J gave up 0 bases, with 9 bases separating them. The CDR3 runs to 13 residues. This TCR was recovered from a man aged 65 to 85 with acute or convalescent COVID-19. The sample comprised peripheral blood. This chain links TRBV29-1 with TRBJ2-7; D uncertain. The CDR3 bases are TGCAGCGTTGATCCAGAAAGCTCCTACGAGCAGTACTTC. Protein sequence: CSVDPESSYEQYF.